This entry describes one TCR beta chain. No antigen is known for it. Base quality data are lacking; no much larger clone is found one base away. These data are taken from a study of CD8 T cells in ankylosing spondylitis (dated by TCRdb to about 2017). About the investigation overall: T cell receptor beta repertoires were profiled in healthy donors and ankylosing spondylitis patients so that disease-linked TCR variants could be found. The whole study cohort included roughly 110 healthy donors and 25 or so ankylosing spondylitis patients. Samples of peripheral blood were taken, and for ankylosing spondylitis patients, synovial fluid was collected as well.

Sequencing was carried out with an Illumina HiSeq 2500. Quantitative 5'-RACE with molecular barcodes was used to prepare TCR beta libraries. The authors' pipeline ran thus. Disease-linked TCR variants were identified with a new computational method built on a probabilistic model of VDJ rearrangement. TCRdb's own reprocessing of the public reads used fastp at Q25 and MiXCR and kept productive beta chains. Every CDR3 protein is listed once, alongside the most common genes and DNA of its rows. TCRdb's processing, not the study's, gives the V and J calls here. The sample records about 840,000 distinct CDR3 sequences, about an eighth of which are singletons. Jointly, the top ten make up roughly 0.51% of the sample. From its cysteine to its phenylalanine, the CDR3 spans 11 amino acids. The DNA shown is the 33-base CDR3, in frame from base 1. V is pruned by 5 bases and J by 10 bases, leaving 5 bases of the junction without a gene match. From the germline V gene, CDR1 is SQVTM and CDR2 is ANQGSEA.

General conclusions and limits of the study: Some TCR beta motif variants had previously been reported in synovial fluid and blood of reactive arthritis patients, which suggested common disease-initiation mechanisms. Blood from ankylosing spondylitis patients appeared to be characterized by a TCR beta motif made up of about 8 highly homologous amino acid variants. In peripheral blood, the disease-linked clones were found at relatively low frequencies and had a CD8+ phenotype. Significant enrichment of the disease-linked clones was reported in matched synovial fluid samples from ankylosing spondylitis patients.

The origin of this receptor is a male donor with ankylosing spondylitis. The sample taken for sequencing was blood, either unsorted or a sorted T cell fraction (not recorded which). The receptor chain draws on TRBV29-1 and TRBJ1-1, and TRBD1 matches 9 of the central bases. The DNA reads TGCAGCGTTTGGACAGGGGAGAGAGCTTTCTTT. It encodes CSVWTGERAFF.